Each of the 7 T cell receptor beta chains below was sequenced from the same sample in a study of cytomegalovirus exposure and HLA in healthy donors (dated 2017 in TCRdb). The library was built by means of the immunoSEQ multiplex PCR assay. For the multiplex PCR, a mixture combining 60 forward primers for TCR Vbeta segments and 13 reverse primers for TCR Jbeta segments was used. TCRdb re-hosts the immuneACCESS table, in-frame sequences only. Its copies lack some clones; in the studies checked, an unresolved V gene accounts for under half of them, and the cause for the rest is not known. The sample data list 90,000 to 100,000 clones, and approximately 81% of these were observed just once. Over 3% of the sample is in the top ten clones. Input material: PBMCs. The receptors were sampled from a woman aged 40 to 49 in good health and CMV-seronegative.

The V gene is TRBV4-3, the J gene TRBJ2-5; D perhaps matches TRBD1 (6 bases). Trimming shortened V by 0 bases and J by 0 bases, and 14 bases separated the two germline ends. The CDR3 has 17 amino acids. Looked up from germline, CDR1 is LGHNA and CDR2 is YSLEER. This CDR3 is CASSQDRSDRYQETQYF. The CDR3 DNA is TGCGCCAGCAGCCAAGATAGGTCGGACAGATACCAAGAGACCCAGTACTTC.

The chain employs TRBV21-1 and TRBJ2-3; TRBD1 is the table's D call and was not checked against the DNA. TRBV21-1 is shown as a pseudogene. The CDR3 runs to 16 residues. The CDR3 loop is CASSKGDSGIPDTQYF. Written as DNA, the CDR3 is TGTGCCAGCAGCAAAGGGGACAGCGGCATCCCAGATACGCAGTATTTT.

V and J are TRBV7-8 and TRBJ2-5, with 11 bases aligning to TRBD2. This CDR3 is 16 amino acids long. CDR1 is SGHVS and CDR2 is FQNEAQ in the germline V gene. Trimming removed 1 base from V and 5 bases from J; junction bases left unmatched: 6. CDR3 loop: CASSLGALAGVETQYF. CDR3 nucleotide sequence: TGTGCCAGCAGCTTAGGGGCACTAGCGGGAGTGGAGACCCAGTACTTC.

The chain is built from TRBV11-1 and TRBJ2-7; 7 bases match TRBD1. This CDR3 comprises 14 residues. J gave up 5 bases and V 0 bases, and 4 bases lay outside the gene matches. Germline CDR1 reads SGHAT; CDR2 reads FQDESV (reference sequence). This CDR3 is CASSLARGSNEQYF. The CDR3 nucleotides are TGTGCCAGCAGCTTAGCCAGGGGGTCCAACGAGCAGTACTTC.

The chain is built from TRBV25-1 and TRBJ1-5; TRBD1 aligns across 8 bases. The CDR3 loop spans 13 amino acids. Per the germline V gene, CDR1 is MGHDK and CDR2 is SYGVNS. After removal of 8 bases from V and 5 bases from J, the junction contained 5 bases not matched to a gene. This chain's CDR3 is CASGTGDYQPQHF. The DNA for the CDR3 is TGTGCCAGCGGGACAGGAGACTATCAGCCCCAGCATTTT.

The chain uses TRBV6-1 and TRBJ2-6; TRBD1 is a possible D gene (6 bases). This CDR3 region has 15 residues. Per the germline V gene, CDR1 is MNHNS and CDR2 is SASEGT. V was clipped by 5 bases and J by 3 bases, with 11 bases between them. CDR3 protein: CASSHREGGANVLTF. Here the CDR3 DNA reads TGTGCCAGCAGTCACAGGGAAGGTGGGGCCAACGTCCTGACTTTC.

Here the CDR3 reads CASSSRDRVTEAFF. The CDR3 bases are TGTGCCAGCAGCTCCCGGGACAGGGTCACTGAAGCTTTCTTT. The V gene is TRBV7-9, the J gene TRBJ1-1, with 9 positions matching TRBD1. The CDR3 extends over 14 amino acids. V lost 4 bases to trimming and J lost 4 bases; unmatched junction nucleotides: 4. Germline V CDR1 and CDR2: SEHNR, FQNEAQ (reference sequence).